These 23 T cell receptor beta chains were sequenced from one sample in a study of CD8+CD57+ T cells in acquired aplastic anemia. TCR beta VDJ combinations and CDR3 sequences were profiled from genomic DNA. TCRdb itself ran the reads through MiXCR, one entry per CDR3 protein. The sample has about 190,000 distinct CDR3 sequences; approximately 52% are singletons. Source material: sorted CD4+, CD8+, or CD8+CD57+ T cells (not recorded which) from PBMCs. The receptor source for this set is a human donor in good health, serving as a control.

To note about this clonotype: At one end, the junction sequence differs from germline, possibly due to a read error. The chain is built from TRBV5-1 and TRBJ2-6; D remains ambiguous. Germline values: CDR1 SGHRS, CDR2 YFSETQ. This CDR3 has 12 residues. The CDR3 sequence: CASSPGVNTEAF. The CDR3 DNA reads TGCGCCAGCAGCCCAGGCGTAAACACTGAAGCTTTC.

CDR3 sequence: CSASTGNQPQHF. The DNA of the CDR3 is TGCAGTGCATCCACAGGGAATCAGCCCCAGCATTTT. V and J are TRBV20-1 and TRBJ1-5; maybe TRBD1 (6 bases). The CDR3 has 12 residues. CDR1 DFQATT and CDR2 SNEGSKA come from the germline V gene (reference sequence). Trimming left V 6 bases short and J 4 bases short, with 10 bases between.

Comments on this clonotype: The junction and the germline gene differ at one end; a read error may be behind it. CDR3 region: CACSWADGAPYEQYF. For the CDR3, the DNA is TGTGCCTGCAGTTGGGCTGACGGGGCTCCCTACGAGCAGTACTTC. The chain links TRBV12-3 or TRBV12-4 to TRBJ2-7; possibly TRBD1 or TRBD2 for D (5 bases each). There are 15 residues in the CDR3.

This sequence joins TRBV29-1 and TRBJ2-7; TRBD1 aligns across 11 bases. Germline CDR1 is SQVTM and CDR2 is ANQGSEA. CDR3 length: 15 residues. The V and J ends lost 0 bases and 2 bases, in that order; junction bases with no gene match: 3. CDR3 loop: CSVEERDRGAYEQYF. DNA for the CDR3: TGCAGCGTTGAAGAACGGGACAGGGGGGCCTACGAGCAGTACTTC.

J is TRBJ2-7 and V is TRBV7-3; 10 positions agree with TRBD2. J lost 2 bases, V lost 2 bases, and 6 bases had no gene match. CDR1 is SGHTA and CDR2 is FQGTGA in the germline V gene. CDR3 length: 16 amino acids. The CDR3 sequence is CASSLGSSGGAYEQYF. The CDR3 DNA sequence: TGTGCCAGCAGCTTAGGGTCTAGCGGGGGAGCCTACGAGCAGTACTTC.

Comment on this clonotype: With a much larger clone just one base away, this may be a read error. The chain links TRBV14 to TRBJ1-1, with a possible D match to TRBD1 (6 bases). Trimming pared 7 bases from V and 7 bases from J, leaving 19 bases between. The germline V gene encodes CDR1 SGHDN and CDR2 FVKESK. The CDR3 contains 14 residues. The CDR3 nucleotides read TGTGCCAGCACCCGGGGTAGGGGGGCGGTTGAAGCTTTCTTT. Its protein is CASTRGRGAVEAFF.

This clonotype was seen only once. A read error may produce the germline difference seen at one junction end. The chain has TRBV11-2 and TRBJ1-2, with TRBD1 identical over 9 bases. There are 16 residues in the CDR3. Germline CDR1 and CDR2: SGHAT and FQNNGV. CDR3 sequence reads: CASSLTGGASSYGYTF. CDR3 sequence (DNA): TGCGCCAGCAGCTTAACAGGGGGCGCATCTTCCTATGGCTACACCTTC.

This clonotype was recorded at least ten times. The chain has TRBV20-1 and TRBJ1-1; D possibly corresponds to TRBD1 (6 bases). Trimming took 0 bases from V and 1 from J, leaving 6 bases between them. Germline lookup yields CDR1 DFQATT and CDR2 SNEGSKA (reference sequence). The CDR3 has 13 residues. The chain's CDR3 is CSARETGNTEAFF. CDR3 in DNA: TGCAGTGCTAGAGAGACAGGGAACACTGAAGCTTTCTTT.

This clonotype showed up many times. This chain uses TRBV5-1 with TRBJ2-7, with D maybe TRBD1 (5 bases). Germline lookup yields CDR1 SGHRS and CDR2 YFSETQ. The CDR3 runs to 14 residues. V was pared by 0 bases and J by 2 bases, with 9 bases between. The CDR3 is CASSLGLQAYEQYF. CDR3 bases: TGCGCCAGCAGCTTGGGGTTACAGGCCTACGAGCAGTACTTC.

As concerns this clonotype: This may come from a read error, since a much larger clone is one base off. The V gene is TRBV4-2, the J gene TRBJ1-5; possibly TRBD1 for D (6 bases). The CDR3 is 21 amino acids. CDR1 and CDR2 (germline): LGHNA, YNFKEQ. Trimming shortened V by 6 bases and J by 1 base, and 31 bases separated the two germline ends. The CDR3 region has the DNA TGTGCCAGCAGTCCTGGTAATTGGTGTACAGACCGGGACACGAGCAATCAGCCCCAGCATTTT. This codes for CASSPGNWCTDRDTSNQPQHF.

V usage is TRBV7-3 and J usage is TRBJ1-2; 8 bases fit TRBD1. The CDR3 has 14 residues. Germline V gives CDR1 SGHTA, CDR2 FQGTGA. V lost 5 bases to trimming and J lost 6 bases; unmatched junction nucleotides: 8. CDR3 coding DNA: TGTGCCAGCAGCCCATCCGGGACAGGAGATGGCTACACCTTC. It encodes CASSPSGTGDGYTF.

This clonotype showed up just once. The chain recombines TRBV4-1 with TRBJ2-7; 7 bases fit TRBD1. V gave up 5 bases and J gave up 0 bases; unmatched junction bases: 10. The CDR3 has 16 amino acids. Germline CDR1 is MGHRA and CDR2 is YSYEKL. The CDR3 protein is CASSLVTGNPSYEQYF. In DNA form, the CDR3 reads TGCGCCAGCAGCTTGGTGACAGGGAACCCCTCCTACGAGCAGTACTTC.

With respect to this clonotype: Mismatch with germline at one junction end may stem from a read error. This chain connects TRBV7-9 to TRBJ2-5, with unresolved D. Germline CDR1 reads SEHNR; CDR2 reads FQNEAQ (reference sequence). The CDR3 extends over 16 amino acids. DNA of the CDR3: TGTGCCGGCAGCCAAGACCGAGCCTCGGCGCTGGAGACCCAGTACTTC. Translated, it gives CAGSQDRASALETQYF.

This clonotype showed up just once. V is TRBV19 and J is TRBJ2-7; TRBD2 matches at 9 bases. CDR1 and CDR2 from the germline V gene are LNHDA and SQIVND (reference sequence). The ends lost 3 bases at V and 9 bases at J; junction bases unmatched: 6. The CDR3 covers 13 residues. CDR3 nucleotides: TGTGCCAGTAGTATCAACGAAGCGGGAGGGCAGTACTTC. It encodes CASSINEAGGQYF.

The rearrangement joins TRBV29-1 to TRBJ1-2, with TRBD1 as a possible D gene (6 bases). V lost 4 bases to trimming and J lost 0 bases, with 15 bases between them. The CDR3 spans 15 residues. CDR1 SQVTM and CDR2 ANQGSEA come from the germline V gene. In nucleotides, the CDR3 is TGCAGCGTTGTCCGGACAGATCGAGCTAACTATGGCTACACCTTC. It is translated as CSVVRTDRANYGYTF.

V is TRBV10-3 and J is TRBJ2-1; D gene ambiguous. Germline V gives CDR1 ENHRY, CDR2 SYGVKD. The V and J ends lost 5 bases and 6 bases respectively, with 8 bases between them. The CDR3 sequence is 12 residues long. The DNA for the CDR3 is TGTGCCATCAGTCATAGCAGCAATGAGCAGTTCTTC. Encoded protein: CAISHSSNEQFF.

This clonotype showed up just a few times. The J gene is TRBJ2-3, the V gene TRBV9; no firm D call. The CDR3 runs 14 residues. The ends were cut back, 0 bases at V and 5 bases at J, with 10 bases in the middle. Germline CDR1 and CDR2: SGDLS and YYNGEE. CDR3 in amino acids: CASSVDWLVDTQYF. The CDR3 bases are TGTGCCAGCAGCGTAGATTGGTTGGTAGATACGCAGTATTTT.

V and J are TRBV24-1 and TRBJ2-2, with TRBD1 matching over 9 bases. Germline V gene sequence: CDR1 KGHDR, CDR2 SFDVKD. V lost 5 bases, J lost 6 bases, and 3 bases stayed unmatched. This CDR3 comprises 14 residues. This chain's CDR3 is CATSGRTGAGELFF. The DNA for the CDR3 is TGTGCCACCAGTGGTAGGACAGGGGCCGGGGAGCTGTTTTTT.

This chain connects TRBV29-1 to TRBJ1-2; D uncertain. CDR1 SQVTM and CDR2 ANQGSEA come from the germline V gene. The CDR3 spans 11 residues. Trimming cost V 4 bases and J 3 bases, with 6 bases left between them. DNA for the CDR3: TGCAGCGTTGTCCAGGACTATGGCTACACCTTC. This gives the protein CSVVQDYGYTF.

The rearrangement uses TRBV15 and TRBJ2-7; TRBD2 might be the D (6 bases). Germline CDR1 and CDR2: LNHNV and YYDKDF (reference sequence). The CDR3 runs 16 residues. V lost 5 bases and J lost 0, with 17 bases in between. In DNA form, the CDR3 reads TGTGCCACCAGCGCCCACCGGGACGGGAGCTCCTACGAGCAGTACTTC. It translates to CATSAHRDGSSYEQYF.

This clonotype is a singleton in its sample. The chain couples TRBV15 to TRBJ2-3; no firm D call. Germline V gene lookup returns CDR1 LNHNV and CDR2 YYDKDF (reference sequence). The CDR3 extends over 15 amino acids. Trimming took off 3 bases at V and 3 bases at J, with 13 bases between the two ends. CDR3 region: CATSRGGGLTDTQYF. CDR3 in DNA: TGTGCCACCAGCAGGGGCGGTGGGTTGACAGATACGCAGTATTTT.

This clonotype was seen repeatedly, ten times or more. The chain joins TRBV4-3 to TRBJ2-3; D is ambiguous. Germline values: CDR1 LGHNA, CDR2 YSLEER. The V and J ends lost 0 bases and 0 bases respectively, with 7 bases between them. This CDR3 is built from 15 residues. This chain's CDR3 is CASSQDGYSTDTQYF. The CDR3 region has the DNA TGCGCCAGCAGCCAAGATGGCTACAGCACAGATACGCAGTATTTT.

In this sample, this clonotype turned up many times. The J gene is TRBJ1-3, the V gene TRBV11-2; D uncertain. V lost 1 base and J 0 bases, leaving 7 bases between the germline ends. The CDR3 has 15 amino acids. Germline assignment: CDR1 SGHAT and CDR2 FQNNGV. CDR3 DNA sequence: TGTGCCAGCAGCTTAGGGGATTTCTCTGGAAACACCATATATTTT. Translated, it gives CASSLGDFSGNTIYF.